This T cell receptor (beta chain) was sequenced during a study of long-term antiretroviral therapy in people with HIV. Study-level points and caveats: All time points showed a repertoire dominated by clones expanded before ART. Information on adherence to ART, viral resistance or therapy changes was unavailable. Controls had broader CDR3 length ranges than HIV repertoires did.

The germline gives CDR1 LNHDA, CDR2 SQIVND (reference sequence). The CDR3 length is 13 residues. Germline trimming cut 5 bases from V and 6 bases from J; bases unmatched to any gene: 2. The assay used was immunoSEQ (version v3.0), run at survey level. A per-sample goal of roughly 40,000-55,000 T-cell genomes was targeted by sequencing. The repertoire was sequenced with immunoSEQ multiplex PCR; TCRdb's copy has only in-frame clones and lacks some. The data contain under 30,000 clones, approximately 77% of them singletons. This clone came up a few times. What it binds is not known. The chain uses TRBV19 and TRBJ1-5; 9 bases are shared with TRBD1. The sample in question was unsorted PBMCs, obtained 4.4 years after starting antiretroviral therapy. The receptor's source is a man aged 30 to 45 with HIV. This CDR3 is CASSQDRGQPQHF. The CDR3 region has the DNA TGTGCCAGTAGTCAGGACAGGGGTCAGCCCCAGCATTTT.